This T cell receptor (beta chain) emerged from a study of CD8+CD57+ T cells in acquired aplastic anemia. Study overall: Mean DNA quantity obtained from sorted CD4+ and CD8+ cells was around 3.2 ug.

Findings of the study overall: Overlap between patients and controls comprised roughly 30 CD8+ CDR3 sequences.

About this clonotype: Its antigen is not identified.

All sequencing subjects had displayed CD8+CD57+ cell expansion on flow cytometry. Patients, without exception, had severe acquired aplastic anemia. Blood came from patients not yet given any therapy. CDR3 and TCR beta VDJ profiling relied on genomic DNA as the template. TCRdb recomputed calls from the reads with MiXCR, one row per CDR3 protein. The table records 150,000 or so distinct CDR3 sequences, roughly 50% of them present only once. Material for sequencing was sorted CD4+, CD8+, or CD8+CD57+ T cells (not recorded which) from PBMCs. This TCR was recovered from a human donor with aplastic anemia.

The CDR3 loop reads CASSLSDNYEQYF. CDR3 nucleotide sequence: TGTGCCAGCAGCTTAAGCGACAACTACGAGCAGTACTTC. V usage is TRBV7-8 and J usage is TRBJ2-7; no reliable D call. The CDR3 has 13 residues. CDR1 and CDR2 (germline): SGHVS, FQNEAQ. The V gene lost 2 bases and the J gene lost 3 bases, with 8 bases spanning the gap.